This T cell receptor beta chain appears in the sequencing data of a study of response to subunit inactivated influenza vaccine. TCRdb re-analysed the RT-PCR reads in MiXCR, keeping a single row per CDR3 protein. The sample gives 300,000 to 350,000 distinct CDR3 sequences, roughly 20% of which show up once; about 9.3% is in the top ten. The sample holds a few counts of this clonotype. Germline V lookup: CDR1 SGHTA, CDR2 FQGNSA. The junction had 5 bases not matched to a gene; V was cut back by 5 bases and J by 11 bases. The CDR3 has 12 residues. The source of this sequence is a man aged 45-69 years who received an inactivated influenza vaccine. The genes are TRBV7-2 and TRBJ1-1; 10 bases map to TRBD1. This material consisted of PBMCs from blood, taken approximately 22 months after vaccination. The CDR3 sequence: CASSGTGVEAFF. The CDR3 bases are TGTGCCAGCAGCGGGACAGGGGTTGAGGCTTTCTTT.